This entry features one TCR beta chain sequence. This clone was recorded once. The antigen this receptor binds is unknown. No base qualities exist here, and no much larger clone lies one base off it. A read on its own is weak evidence. Healthy HIV-negative adults with no recently reported acute infections or vaccinations were included as donors. All donors were Caucasian adults living in Nashville, Tennessee, USA. For unsorted samples, tens of millions of PBMCs were counted, and genomic DNA was extracted using the QIAamp DNA Blood Mini kit. Blood was collected by leukapheresis, and PBMCs were isolated by Ficoll-Histopaque density gradient centrifugation and then cryopreserved in liquid nitrogen vapor phase. This record belongs to a study of shared clonotypes between healthy human individuals (dated by TCRdb to 2019 to 2021). In the study overall: The cohort included three men and a couple of women between 18 and 49 years of age. Different laboratories and diverse techniques were used to prepare libraries and sequence TCR repertoires, to increase sequencing depth and limit assay-specific biases. Per donor, leukapheresis produced somewhere between about 0.85 and 9.5 billion PBMCs. Blood TCR repertoires of four to six healthy adults were deeply sequenced to estimate repertoire size and the extent of clonotype sharing between individuals. What the research found in general, with its limitations: Sampling was limited to blood, and TCR repertoires in tissue likely differ from TCR repertoires in blood. Because the study included a small number of donors, the genetic and exposure-history diversity represented was limited. Based on pairwise subsampling, the degree of clonotype sharing among donors was expected to be affected by sequencing depth.

V and J are truncated by 5 bases and 4 bases respectively, leaving an intervening sequence of 11 bases. In the germline V gene, CDR1 corresponds to SNHLY and CDR2 to FYNNEI. The cysteine opens and the phenylalanine closes a CDR3 of 14 amino acids. Only CDR3 DNA is held: 42 bases, read in frame from base 1. Using the deep immunoSEQ assay, TCR CDR3 regions were amplified from genomic DNA by multiplex PCR. Extracted genomic DNA from each cell subset was distributed evenly across all wells of several immunoSEQ 96-well plates, and each plate was treated as a replicate. For unsorted PBMC, each replicate PCR was loaded with about 280 ng genomic DNA, equivalent to 30,000 or so T cell genomes. Ten immunoSEQ deep assay plates were used to sequence unsorted PBMC genomic DNA. Purified libraries were measured with a Qubit 3.0 fluorometer, size-checked on a Bioanalyzer 2100, and measured again with the KAPA Library Quantification kit. Every immunoSEQ 96-well plate was sequenced on a separate single-read 150-cycle Illumina NextSeq 550 flow cell. Concerning the study's data processing: Because the immunoSEQ output included only junctional sequences and no quality scores, the filtering could not be the same as the filtering used for full-length reads. Sequences were annotated with PyIR, a Python wrapper for IgBLAST v1.9, and V/J genes and CDR3 were assigned using IMGT germline references. Reads were removed for weak V/J assignments (E-value above 1e-6), missing CDR3, stop codons, out-of-frame junctions, or ambiguous translated residues. V3J clonotypes were defined as sequences sharing an identical inferred V gene, J gene, and CDR3 amino acid sequence. To compute the percentage overlap between repertoires, the number of shared unique clonotypes was divided by the size of the smaller repertoire. Repertoire richness was assessed with RTK rarefaction, the Chao1 estimator, and Recon v2.1 estimates of unobserved clonotypes. Held by TCRdb, this immuneACCESS table contains in-frame sequences only and omits some clones. Under half of the omission traces to an unresolved V gene where checked; the cause of the rest is unknown. The V and J calls and clone size are taken from that table; D and trimming were inferred from the DNA. Across this sample there are 100,000 or so clones, with more than 45% seen only once. Over 12% of the sample rests with the top ten.

This sequence uses TRBV2 and TRBJ2-2; the D gene is possibly TRBD1 or TRBD2, with 5 bases matching each. The specimen sequenced was PBMCs. This TCR was sampled from a woman aged 40 to 50 in good health. Some clones in this sample may be carry-over from other donors' samples. In nucleotides, the sequence is TGTGCCAGCAGTCCGGGACGGTCCACCGGGGAGCTGTTTTTT. Its coded protein is CASSPGRSTGELFF.